This T cell receptor beta chain was observed in a study of T cells in Graves' hyperthyroidism and ophthalmopathy. Study-level points and caveats: Appearing also in blood were most of the thyroid clonotypes expanded above 0.001.

This clonotype was seen ten or more times. As yet, its antigen is unknown. This CDR3 contains 15 residues. The germline CDR1 and CDR2 sequences are MDHEN and SYDVKM. The ends lost 5 bases at V and 11 bases at J; junction bases unmatched: 12. The investigators amplified TCR beta CDR3 regions from RNA transcripts. When the TCR CDR3 underwent first-round RT-PCR, the HTBI primer set was used. TCRdb independently ran MiXCR on the multiplex PCR reads; one entry per CDR3 protein. Of more than 300,000 distinct CDR3 sequences in the sample, around 13% are singletons; the top ten hold 20% to 25%. The sequenced sample consisted of blood. The chain uses TRBV28 and TRBJ1-4; 9 nucleotides match TRBD1. The clonotype originates from a woman in her 30s with Graves' hyperthyroidism. CDR3 region: CASSPGGTGIGKLFF. CDR3 nucleotides: TGTGCCAGCAGTCCGGGAGGGACAGGGATTGGGAAACTGTTTTTT.